The rows below give T cell receptor beta chains drawn from one sample of a study of T cell clonotyping in hematopoietic cell transplantation. Measured with immunoSEQ multiplex PCR; TCRdb has only the in-frame clones, and not every one. Among approximately 80,000 clones listed, 96% were seen once. This material consisted of peripheral blood mononuclear cells, taken before stem cell transplant. These receptors were collected from a woman aged 45-60 years with acute myeloid leukemia. Some clones in this sample may be carry-over from other donors' samples. CDR3s include the opening cysteine and the closing phenylalanine or tryptophan. Fields, in order: V gene, J gene, CDR3 protein.

TRBV10-3	TRBJ1-6	CAISEADSLHLPLHF
TRBV28	TRBJ2-3	CASSLKLFTDTQYF
TRBV6-1	TRBJ2-7	CASSNRDSWGEQYF
TRBV5-1	TRBJ2-3	CASSATGAGGTDTQYF
TRBV7-2	TRBJ2-1	CASSLQGGFNEQFF
TRBV19	TRBJ1-6	CASSITGGVSPLHF
TRBV25-1	TRBJ2-7	CASRGRQYVTYEQYF
TRBV5-1	TRBJ1-2	CASSAGQGAGYGYTF
TRBV30	TRBJ1-1	CAWSTGVLNTEAFF
TRBV30	TRBJ1-5	CAWSRGPNQPQHF
TRBV2	TRBJ2-3	CASSSRQGVTDTQYF
TRBV30	TRBJ2-6	CAWRPKTSGRRIGANVLTF
TRBV7-2	TRBJ2-3	CASSQLAGDKYF
TRBV21-1	TRBJ2-7	CASSKEGRPYEQYF
TRBV15	TRBJ1-2	CATSWEMANYGYTF
TRBV7-2	TRBJ2-4	CASSLPPRGKNIQYF
TRBV6-5	TRBJ2-2	CASSRTGAGELFF
TRBV30	TRBJ1-4	CAWSDGTGEEKLFF
TRBV7-6	TRBJ2-2	CASSPIAGGPATGELFF
TRBV27	TRBJ1-2	CASSLGQGASYGYTF
TRBV5-1	TRBJ1-4	CASSPDGETTNEKLFF
TRBV30	TRBJ1-5	CAWSTQPNQPQHF
TRBV7-7	TRBJ2-6	CASSMGLAASSGANVLTF
TRBV5-1	TRBJ2-1	CASSLAENRYNEQFF
TRBV20-1	TRBJ1-1	CSARGYTEAFF
TRBV29-1	TRBJ2-2	CSVVAGVRTGELFF
TRBV30	TRBJ2-5	CAWSPGLAKETQYF
TRBV30	TRBJ2-2	CAWSVASGKYTGELFF
TRBV19	TRBJ2-1	CASSYPTSQQFF
TRBV30	TRBJ1-2	CAWSGAVYGYTF
TRBV7-2	TRBJ1-1	CASRRGTGYTEAFF
TRBV28	TRBJ1-1	CASGLTTGVTEAFF
TRBV27	TRBJ1-4	CASREGSANEKLFF
TRBV5-1	TRBJ2-7	CASSLAGEQYEQYF
TRBV28	TRBJ1-1	CASSFVDRTEAFF
TRBV19	TRBJ1-5	CASKEATGRQPQHF
TRBV7-8	TRBJ1-1	CASSLVGNTEAFF
TRBV6-5	TRBJ1-1	CASRDTDRGTEAFF
TRBV5-1	TRBJ1-4	CASSLNGGERNEKLFF
TRBV11-2	TRBJ1-1	CASSWQELDRGNTEAFF
TRBV10-3	TRBJ1-2	CAISQGQLGYGYTF
TRBV6-5	TRBJ2-2	CAGGRFYTGELFF
TRBV6-5	TRBJ2-1	CASSYASGSGYEQFF
TRBV7-2	TRBJ1-5	CASSRGLVEGNQPQHF
TRBV11-2	TRBJ1-2	CASSDLDGYGYTF
TRBV6-5	TRBJ1-3	CASSPAGESGNTIYF
TRBV25-1	TRBJ2-6	CASSEGGGKGANVLTF
TRBV28	TRBJ1-4	CASSLSRGSSTNEKLFF
TRBV11-2	TRBJ1-1	CASSSVTGGEAFF
TRBV4-2	TRBJ1-4	CASSPQGGPTNEKLFF
TRBV19	TRBJ1-2	CASSIAPRNYGYTF
TRBV7-2	TRBJ2-7	CASSPPSGGVHEQYF
TRBV6-6	TRBJ2-5	CASRGWDSGQETQYF
TRBV5-1	TRBJ2-2	CATRPGTENTGELFF
TRBV6-1	TRBJ2-7	CASQGASSNEQYF
TRBV27	TRBJ2-7	CASSPSLAGLISYEQYF
TRBV30	TRBJ1-5	CAWSRALGQPQHF
TRBV5-5	TRBJ1-3	CASSLRGGPNSGNTIYF